Shown below are 28 T cell receptor beta chains from a single sample sequenced in a study of T-cell reconstitution after alpha-beta-depleted transplantation in children. Library preparation (for TCRbeta) was performed with unique molecular identifiers. TCRdb reanalysed the PCR reads using MiXCR and keeps one entry per CDR3 protein. This table has roughly 100,000 distinct CDR3 sequences, roughly 8.3% appearing once. The sequencing used PBMCs from the stem cell graft donor, collected from the stem cell graft. The receptors stem from a human donor who donated a stem cell graft to a child with congenital amegakaryocytic thrombocytopenia.

This clonotype was observed many times. The chain uses TRBV7-2 and TRBJ2-3; 10 positions match TRBD2. CDR1 and CDR2 (germline): SGHTA, FQGNSA. The CDR3 has 16 amino acids. V trimming: 1 base; J trimming: 1 base; junction bases outside the gene matches: 2. This CDR3 is CASSLVGTSGTDTQYF. The CDR3 bases are TGTGCCAGCAGCTTAGTAGGGACTAGCGGCACAGATACGCAGTATTTT.

The chain has TRBV20-1 and TRBJ2-1; 14 nucleotides agree with TRBD2. The germline gives CDR1 DFQATT, CDR2 SNEGSKA (reference sequence). This CDR3 is built from 14 residues. V lost 5 bases and J lost 8; bases outside the gene matches: 5. The CDR3 loop is CSAPTSGGADEQFF. The CDR3 DNA is TGCAGTGCTCCGACTAGCGGGGGGGCTGATGAGCAGTTCTTC.

This clonotype was detected ten times or more. The V gene is TRBV28, the J gene TRBJ1-4; TRBD1 aligns across 11 bases. This CDR3 contains 17 residues. V was clipped by 5 bases and J by 4 bases; unmatched bases: 9. Germline CDR1 is MDHEN and CDR2 is SYDVKM. The CDR3 spells CASSDPGQGVVNEKLFF. CDR3 nucleotides: TGTGCCAGCAGTGATCCGGGACAGGGGGTTGTTAATGAAAAACTGTTTTTT. The complete variable domain, with remaining parts taken from reference TRBV28 and TRBJ1-4, reads DVKVTQSSRYLVKRTGEKVFLECVQDMDHENMFWYRQDPGLGLRLIYFSYDVKMKEKGDIPEGYSVSREKKERFSLILESASTNQTSMYLCASSDPGQGVVNEKLFFGSGTQLSVL.

This clonotype showed up just a few times. The gene calls are TRBV12-3 or TRBV12-4 and TRBJ1-4; tentatively, D is TRBD1 (6 bases). This CDR3 comprises 16 residues. Trimming left V 6 bases short and J 0 bases short, with 14 bases between. The CDR3 DNA follows: TGTGCCAGCAGGCCCACCGGGGGCTCAACTAATGAAAAACTGTTTTTT. It yields the protein CASRPTGGSTNEKLFF.

This clonotype has ten or more counts. The V gene is TRBV4-3, the J gene TRBJ1-5; D not resolved. The V end was cut by 0 bases, the J end by 4 bases, with 7 bases between. The CDR3 runs to 14 residues. Germline V CDR1 and CDR2: LGHNA, YSLEER. CDR3 bases: TGCGCCAGCAGCCAAGAGGACGGGAATCAGCCCCAGCATTTT. Its translation is CASSQEDGNQPQHF.

This clonotype was counted ten times or more. The chain recombines TRBV30 with TRBJ2-5, with D possibly matching TRBD1 (5 bases). This CDR3 is 15 amino acids long. CDR1 is GTSNPN, CDR2 SVGIG, per germline (reference sequence). Trimming took off 2 bases at V and 1 base at J, with 14 bases between the two ends. CDR3 DNA sequence: TGTGCCTGGAGTCGGAACAGGAACCGCCAAGAGACCCAGTACTTC. Its translation: CAWSRNRNRQETQYF.

The chain links TRBV28 to TRBJ2-2; D is possibly TRBD2 (7 bases). The germline V and J ends were trimmed by 7 bases and 0 bases, with 15 bases remaining between them. This CDR3 has 16 amino acids. Germline CDR1 MDHEN, CDR2 SYDVKM. CDR3 loop: CASTPSGGANTGELFF. The CDR3 DNA follows: TGTGCCAGCACCCCATCGGGGGGCGCGAACACCGGGGAGCTGTTTTTT. Combining the CDR3 with reference TRBV28 and TRBJ2-2 gives the whole variable domain DVKVTQSSRYLVKRTGEKVFLECVQDMDHENMFWYRQDPGLGLRLIYFSYDVKMKEKGDIPEGYSVSREKKERFSLILESASTNQTSMYLCASTPSGGANTGELFFGEGSRLTVL.

This clonotype was found many times. The genes are TRBV10-3 and TRBJ2-7; weak D call: TRBD2 (6 bases). With 9 bases removed from V and 3 bases from J, the gap between germline ends came to 21 bases. CDR1 and CDR2 from the germline V gene are ENHRY and SYGVKD. This CDR3 region has 15 residues. The CDR3 sequence: CAIRPPGVADYEQYF. DNA for the CDR3: TGTGCCATTCGTCCCCCGGGAGTAGCCGACTACGAGCAGTACTTC.

In its sample, this clonotype was seen many times. In nucleotides, the CDR3 is TGCGCCAGCAGCTTTGGGGGGCCCAGCACAGATACGCAGTATTTT. Its protein is CASSFGGPSTDTQYF. This chain joins TRBV5-1 and TRBJ2-3; D is tentatively TRBD1 or TRBD2 (6 bases each). Between the trimmed V and J ends, which lost 2 bases and 0 bases, there was a span of 10 bases. This CDR3 comprises 15 residues. Germline assignment: CDR1 SGHRS and CDR2 YFSETQ. Complete variable domain (other parts from reference TRBV5-1 and TRBJ2-3): KAGVTQTPRYLIKTRGQQVTLSCSPISGHRSVSWYQQTPGQGLQFLFEYFSETQRNKGNFPGRFSGRQFSNSRSEMNVSTLELGDSALYLCASSFGGPSTDTQYFGPGTRLTVL.

The J gene is TRBJ2-7, the V gene TRBV29-1, with D maybe TRBD1 (6 bases). Trimming stripped 7 bases from V and 5 bases from J, with 21 bases between. Germline CDR1 and CDR2: SQVTM and ANQGSEA. CDR3 size: 14 residues. Here the CDR3 reads CSATPRGRLHEQYF. In DNA form, the CDR3 reads TGCAGCGCAACACCCAGGGGTCGTCTTCACGAGCAGTACTTC.

This clonotype was counted ten times or more. The chain is built from TRBV12-3 or TRBV12-4 and TRBJ2-7; D gene unclear. The CDR3 length is 13 residues. Trimming took off 0 bases at V and 3 bases at J, with 6 bases between the two ends. DNA for the CDR3: TGTGCCAGCAGTTTAGCTGGAAACTACGAGCAGTACTTC. Its translation is CASSLAGNYEQYF.

The sample holds a few counts of this clonotype. J is TRBJ2-3 and V is TRBV29-1; 12 bases fit TRBD2. CDR3 length equals 15 residues. CDR1 SQVTM and CDR2 ANQGSEA come from the germline V gene. Trimming removed 6 bases from V and 4 bases from J; junction bases left unmatched: 8. CDR3 in DNA: TGCAGCGTGAGGACTAGCGGGGTCGGGGCAGATACGCAGTATTTT. Translated, it gives CSVRTSGVGADTQYF.

This clonotype was seen many times. The V gene is TRBV28, the J gene TRBJ1-1; no reliable D call. The CDR3 is made up of 17 amino acids. Germline assignment: CDR1 MDHEN and CDR2 SYDVKM. The V end lost 3 bases, the J end lost 0 bases, and 17 bases lay between the germline ends. The CDR3 spells CASSLQEGGNLNTEAFF. The CDR3 DNA reads as TGTGCCAGCAGTTTGCAGGAAGGCGGAAATTTGAACACTGAAGCTTTCTTT.

At least ten counts were recorded for this clonotype. The chain combines TRBV12-3 or TRBV12-4 with TRBJ1-1, with D perhaps matching TRBD1 (5 bases). The V and J ends lost 10 bases and 1 base respectively, with 13 bases between them. The CDR3 runs 13 residues. CDR3 sequence (DNA): TGTGCCACCACCCGCGGGGGGAACACTGAAGCTTTCTTT. Translated, it gives CATTRGGNTEAFF.

In this sample, this clonotype turned up many times. The V and J genes are TRBV20-1 and TRBJ1-1; D remains ambiguous. Deletions cut 0 bases from V and 6 bases from J, with 17 bases between. Germline V lookup: CDR1 DFQATT, CDR2 SNEGSKA (reference sequence). The CDR3 has 15 amino acids. This chain's CDR3 is CSARDTDKGRAEAFF. CDR3 DNA sequence: TGCAGTGCTAGAGACACTGACAAAGGACGCGCTGAAGCTTTCTTT.

This clonotype has a count of ten or more. The chain joins TRBV7-9 to TRBJ1-1; 7 bases are a match to TRBD1. Germline CDR1 SEHNR, CDR2 FQNEAQ (reference sequence). Trimming cost V 10 bases and J 0 bases; bases outside gene matches: 14. This CDR3 region has 16 residues. In DNA, the CDR3 is TGTGCCACCCCCAAACAGGGGACTTCCATGAACACTGAAGCTTTCTTT. This codes for CATPKQGTSMNTEAFF. Supplemented by reference TRBV7-9 and TRBJ1-1, the full variable domain reads DTGVSQNPRHKITKRGQNVTFRCDPISEHNRLYWYRQTLGQGPEFLTYFQNEAQLEKSRLLSDRFSAERPKGSFSTLEIQRTEQGDSAMYLCATPKQGTSMNTEAFFGQGTRLTVV.

This clonotype was recorded many times. The chain combines TRBV7-2 with TRBJ2-7; 15 nucleotides line up with TRBD2. CDR1 is SGHTA, CDR2 FQGNSA, per germline. J gave up 1 base and V 3 bases, and 7 bases lay outside the gene matches. This CDR3 comprises 18 residues. Here the CDR3 reads CASSLGTSGRSVSYEQYF. CDR3 nucleotide sequence: TGTGCCAGCAGCTTGGGGACTAGCGGGAGGTCCGTATCCTACGAGCAGTACTTC.

The chain combines TRBV6-2 or TRBV6-3 with TRBJ2-1, with 9 bases identical to TRBD1. The trim removed 6 bases at V and 8 bases at J, leaving 14 bases unmatched. The CDR3 extends over 16 amino acids. Looked up from germline, CDR1 is MNHEY and CDR2 is SVGEGT. The chain's CDR3 is CASSEVSGQGSDEQFF. The CDR3 DNA is TGTGCCAGCAGCGAAGTCTCCGGACAGGGGTCGGATGAGCAGTTCTTC.

This clonotype has ten or more counts. V is TRBV5-1 and J is TRBJ1-6; D is perhaps TRBD1 (5 bases). Looked up from germline, CDR1 is SGHRS and CDR2 is YFSETQ. V dropped 3 bases and J dropped 10 bases, with 14 bases sitting between them. The CDR3 loop spans 14 amino acids. The CDR3 here is CASSSGDTGSPLHF. The CDR3 DNA follows: TGCGCCAGCAGCTCCGGGGATACAGGCTCACCCCTCCACTTT.

Within the sample, this clonotype is medium-sized. The genes are TRBV5-1 and TRBJ1-2; D is possibly TRBD1 (6 bases). V lost 5 bases, J lost 0 bases, and 11 bases lay in between. The CDR3 covers 14 residues. Germline V gene data show CDR1 as SGHRS and CDR2 as YFSETQ. The CDR3 region has the DNA TGCGCCAGCAGGAGGACAGCCTCTAACTATGGCTACACCTTC. This translates into CASRRTASNYGYTF.

This clonotype came up many times. V and J are TRBV29-1 and TRBJ1-1; a possible D gene is TRBD1 (5 bases). There are 13 residues in the CDR3. Germline lookup yields CDR1 SQVTM and CDR2 ANQGSEA. V was trimmed by 0 bases and J by 4 bases, leaving 9 bases between them. This CDR3 reads CSVEDLGVTEAFF. CDR3 bases: TGCAGCGTTGAAGACCTAGGGGTCACTGAAGCTTTCTTT.

This clonotype was counted many times. The CDR3 sequence: CSARKGGFNEKLFF. CDR3 sequence (DNA): TGCAGTGCTAGGAAAGGCGGGTTTAATGAAAAACTGTTTTTT. V usage is TRBV20-1 and J usage is TRBJ1-4; no definite D call. V was pared by 3 bases and J by 4 bases, with 12 bases between. This CDR3 is 14 amino acids long. Germline CDR1 and CDR2: DFQATT and SNEGSKA (reference sequence).

This clonotype appeared many times. This chain connects TRBV20-1 to TRBJ2-1; no clear D. CDR3 length: 12 amino acids. Germline V gives CDR1 DFQATT, CDR2 SNEGSKA (reference sequence). V lost 8 bases and J lost 0, with 8 bases in between. The CDR3 here is CSIKSSYNEQFF. In nucleotides, the CDR3 is TGCAGTATTAAGAGCTCCTACAATGAGCAGTTCTTC.

This chain connects TRBV7-6 to TRBJ2-1; 8 positions agree with TRBD2. With 3 bases clipped from V and 8 bases from J, the junction kept 21 bases outside the gene matches. This CDR3 region has 19 residues. Germline V gene data show CDR1 as SGHVS and CDR2 as FNYEAQ. CDR3 DNA sequence: TGTGCCAGCAGCTTCTCCCCCCAACTCACTAGCGGCCCCGCGGATGAGCAGTTCTTC. This gives the protein CASSFSPQLTSGPADEQFF.

This clonotype was detected ten times or more. The V call is TRBV5-1, the J call TRBJ1-1; the D gene is possibly TRBD1 (5 bases). The CDR3 is made up of 15 amino acids. V was shortened by 4 bases and J by 2 bases, with 15 bases between the two germline ends. CDR1 and CDR2 from the germline V gene are SGHRS and YFSETQ. CDR3 DNA sequence: TGCGCCAGCAGCCCGGGGGGTGGGTTCAACACTGAAGCTTTCTTT. This encodes CASSPGGGFNTEAFF.

This sequence joins TRBV7-9 and TRBJ2-3, with D unclear. The V gene lost 7 bases and the J gene lost 1 base, with 9 bases spanning the gap. CDR3 length: 13 residues. Germline CDR1 and CDR2: SEHNR and FQNEAQ (reference sequence). CDR3 sequence (DNA): TGTGCCAGCACCGCAGCCGGCACAGATACGCAGTATTTT. It specifies CASTAAGTDTQYF. Full variable domain (remainder filled in from reference TRBV7-9 and TRBJ2-3): DTGVSQNPRHKITKRGQNVTFRCDPISEHNRLYWYRQTLGQGPEFLTYFQNEAQLEKSRLLSDRFSAERPKGSFSTLEIQRTEQGDSAMYLCASTAAGTDTQYFGPGTRLTVL.

This clonotype has a count of ten or more. The rearrangement uses TRBV6-5 and TRBJ1-1; 7 nucleotides match TRBD1. CDR1 is MNHEY and CDR2 is SVGAGI in the germline V gene. The CDR3 is 18 amino acids. The junction had 13 bases not matched to a gene; V was cut back by 0 bases and J by 3 bases. The CDR3 loop reads CASSYSGGPRGLDTEAFF. As DNA, the CDR3 is TGTGCCAGCAGTTACTCGGGGGGCCCCAGGGGGTTGGACACTGAAGCTTTCTTT.

This clonotype was counted at least ten times. The V call is TRBV3-1, the J call TRBJ2-7, with a weak D call TRBD2 (5 bases). The germline V gene has CDR1 LGHDT and CDR2 YNNKEL (reference sequence). V lost 4 bases and J lost 0, with 13 bases in between. The CDR3 length is 15 residues. CDR3 region: CASSPHGESSYEQYF. CDR3 bases: TGTGCCAGCAGCCCCCATGGGGAGAGCTCCTACGAGCAGTACTTC.